Listed here are 26 T cell receptor beta chains from one sample, sequenced in a study of OX40 agonist ivuxolimab in advanced cancers. The data were produced by immunoSEQ multiplex PCR, yet TCRdb's version contains in-frame clones alone and is incomplete. The table records 22,000 or so clones, more than 80% of them present only once. The source was CD4+ or CD8+ T cells sorted from blood, collected in a trial of the OX40 agonist ivuxolimab. Source of these receptors: an adult with an advanced solid tumor such as melanoma, head and neck, liver or kidney cancer.

V usage is TRBV19 and J usage is TRBJ2-3; no firm D call. The CDR3 loop spans 14 amino acids. Germline CDR1 reads LNHDA; CDR2 reads SQIVND (reference sequence). Deletions cut 3 bases from V and 1 base from J, with 8 bases between. CDR3 nucleotide sequence: TGTGCCAGTAGTATTGTCCAAGGCACAGATACGCAGTATTTT. As protein: CASSIVQGTDTQYF.

The rearrangement links TRBV7-6 to TRBJ2-1; D unclear. CDR1 and CDR2 from the germline V gene are SGHVS and FNYEAQ. The CDR3 consists of 14 residues. V shed 7 bases and J shed 1 base, with 11 bases lying between them. In DNA, the CDR3 is TGTGCCAGCAAAACGGTCCAATCCTACAATGAGCAGTTCTTC. Protein sequence: CASKTVQSYNEQFF.

The chain couples TRBV5-6 to TRBJ2-1; TRBD2 aligns across 11 bases. Per the germline V gene, CDR1 is SGHDT and CDR2 is YYEEEE. The CDR3 consists of 17 residues. The trim removed 0 bases at V and 2 bases at J, leaving 4 bases unmatched. CDR3 bases: TGTGCCAGCAGCTTGGTGGTAGCGGGAGGGACCTACAATGAGCAGTTCTTC. This translates into CASSLVVAGGTYNEQFF. Together with reference TRBV5-6 and TRBJ2-1, the CDR3 gives the full variable domain: DAGVTQSPTHLIKTRGQQVTLRCSPKSGHDTVSWYQQALGQGPQFIFQYYEEEERQRGNFPDRFSGHQFPNYSSELNVNALLLGDSALYLCASSLVVAGGTYNEQFFGPGTRLTVL.

J is TRBJ2-5 and V is TRBV11-2; 10 nucleotides line up with TRBD2. Per germline, CDR1 SGHAT and CDR2 FQNNGV. The trim removed 5 bases at V and 5 bases at J, leaving 5 bases unmatched. The CDR3 sequence is 14 residues long. As DNA, the CDR3 is TGTGCCAGCAGCGAGCGACTAGCGGGTGAGACCCAGTACTTC. This encodes CASSERLAGETQYF.

The chain employs TRBV27 and TRBJ2-7; D is perhaps TRBD2 (6 bases). V was trimmed by 5 bases and J by 0 bases, leaving 23 bases between them. In germline, CDR1 is MNHEY, CDR2 SMNVEV (reference sequence). The CDR3 contains 18 residues. DNA of the CDR3: TGTGCCAGCAGTCTCCTCGGGGTGCGGGGAGCCGCCTCCTACGAGCAGTACTTC. Protein sequence: CASSLLGVRGAASYEQYF.

The chain has TRBV29-1 and TRBJ2-2, with unresolved D. In germline, CDR1 is SQVTM, CDR2 ANQGSEA. The length of the CDR3 is 11 residues. V shed 3 bases and J shed 4 bases, with 3 bases lying between them. Here the CDR3 DNA reads TGCAGCGTTGAGAGCACCGGGGAGCTGTTTTTT. Its translation is CSVESTGELFF.

The chain combines TRBV2 with TRBJ2-7; 7 bases are shared with TRBD1. Trimming cost V 8 bases and J 3 bases; bases outside gene matches: 10. The CDR3 has 14 amino acids. From germline, CDR1 is SNHLY and CDR2 FYNNEI. The CDR3 loop reads CASLSRDSYYEQYF. Written as DNA, the CDR3 is TGTGCCAGCTTAAGCCGGGACAGCTACTACGAGCAGTACTTC.

The J gene is TRBJ2-5, the V gene TRBV5-1; possible D gene TRBD1, 5 bases. This CDR3 comprises 13 residues. Deletions cut 2 bases from V and 5 bases from J, with 10 bases between. Germline CDR1 is SGHRS and CDR2 is YFSETQ. Here the CDR3 reads CASSLGRQETQYF. In nucleotides, the CDR3 is TGCGCCAGCAGCTTAGGTCGACAGGAGACCCAGTACTTC. The variable domain in full, completed from reference TRBV5-1 and TRBJ2-5, reads KAGVTQTPRYLIKTRGQQVTLSCSPISGHRSVSWYQQTPGQGLQFLFEYFSETQRNKGNFPGRFSGRQFSNSRSEMNVSTLELGDSALYLCASSLGRQETQYFGPGTRLLVL.

The rearrangement joins TRBV27 to TRBJ2-5; D is perhaps TRBD1 or TRBD2 (5 bases each). The J call may be mistaken, given a closer DNA end match to TRBJ2-7. In germline, CDR1 is MNHEY, CDR2 SMNVEV (reference sequence). This CDR3 is built from 13 residues. CDR3 region: CASSRDGPYEQYF. The CDR3 nucleotides read TGTGCCAGCAGCCGGGACGGACCCTACGAGCAGTACTTC.

The chain employs TRBV15 and TRBJ2-7; 7 positions match TRBD2. V was clipped by 1 base and J by 5 bases; unmatched bases: 2. CDR3 length: 13 residues. Germline V CDR1 and CDR2: LNHNV, YYDKDF (reference sequence). CDR3 bases: TGTGCCACCAGCAGAGCCCGGGGGGACGAGCAGTACTTC. Its translation is CATSRARGDEQYF.

The V and J genes are TRBV9 and TRBJ2-3; the D is unclear. Trimming removed 0 bases from V and 5 bases from J, with 7 bases in between. This CDR3 has 13 amino acids. Germline V gene data show CDR1 as SGDLS and CDR2 as YYNGEE. For the CDR3, the DNA is TGTGCCAGCAGCGTAGAAAGCTTAGATACGCAGTATTTT. This gives the protein CASSVESLDTQYF.

The V and J genes are TRBV29-1 and TRBJ1-4; D remains ambiguous. Germline assignment: CDR1 SQVTM and CDR2 ANQGSEA. V was clipped by 7 bases and J by 5 bases, with 14 bases between them. This CDR3 has 13 residues. Here the CDR3 reads CSAAPGQNEKLFF. The CDR3 region has the DNA TGCAGCGCAGCCCCTGGGCAGAATGAAAAACTGTTTTTT. The full variable domain, in which reference TRBV29-1 and TRBJ1-4 provide the parts outside the CDR3, is SAVISQKPSRDICQRGTSLTIQCQVDSQVTMMFWYRQQPGQSLTLIATANQGSEATYESGFVIDKFPISRPNLTFSTLTVSNMSPEDSSIYLCSAAPGQNEKLFFGSGTQLSVL.

The rearrangement links TRBV7-9 to TRBJ2-1; 8 bases match TRBD1. This CDR3 region has 14 residues. Trimming at V came to 6 bases and at J to 6 bases, leaving 7 bases not matched to a gene. Germline CDR1 is SEHNR and CDR2 is FQNEAQ (reference sequence). This CDR3 reads CASRKGQGPNEQFF. CDR3 in DNA: TGTGCCAGCAGGAAAGGACAGGGACCCAATGAGCAGTTCTTC.

The chain combines TRBV11-2 with TRBJ2-2; D gene unclear. The germline V gene has CDR1 SGHAT and CDR2 FQNNGV. V lost 5 bases, J lost 0 bases, and 13 bases lay in between. The CDR3 runs to 16 residues. The CDR3 reads CASSRIGPSNTGELFF. The CDR3 DNA is TGTGCCAGCAGCCGGATCGGACCTTCGAACACCGGGGAGCTGTTTTTT.

The J gene is TRBJ2-2, the V gene TRBV15; D is perhaps TRBD1 (6 bases). The CDR3 extends over 15 amino acids. Trimming pared 4 bases from V and 5 bases from J, leaving 14 bases between. The germline V gene has CDR1 LNHNV and CDR2 YYDKDF (reference sequence). The CDR3 bases are TGTGCCACCAGCATTGGGGGCGTGGATACCGGGGAGCTGTTTTTT. It is translated as CATSIGGVDTGELFF.

The CDR3 is CASSIGNRGLPIEQYF. DNA for the CDR3: TGTGCCAGTAGTATTGGAAACAGGGGATTGCCTATCGAGCAGTACTTC. The rearrangement joins TRBV19 to TRBJ2-7; 7 bases align to TRBD1. Germline V CDR1 and CDR2: LNHDA, SQIVND (reference sequence). Unmatched junction bases numbered 14, after V lost 3 bases and J lost 6 bases. This CDR3 region has 16 residues.

The J gene is TRBJ2-3, the V gene TRBV4-1, with TRBD1 identical over 9 bases. The V gene's germline CDR1 is MGHRA and CDR2 YSYEKL. J was trimmed by 6 bases and V by 0 bases; bases with no gene match: 10. The CDR3 sequence is 17 residues long. The DNA for the CDR3 is TGCGCCAGCAGCCAAGAAACAGGGGGCTTTAGTACGGATACGCAGTATTTT. This sequence encodes CASSQETGGFSTDTQYF.

J is TRBJ2-1 and V is TRBV6-4; 7 nucleotides agree with TRBD1. Germline CDR1 and CDR2: MRHNA and SNTAGT. Unmatched junction bases numbered 10, after V lost 6 bases and J lost 2 bases. CDR3 length: 16 residues. CDR3 loop: CASSRYHRGPYNEQFF. The CDR3 nucleotides read TGTGCCAGCAGCAGGTATCACAGGGGTCCCTACAATGAGCAGTTCTTC.

This clone has only one observation. J is TRBJ2-7 and V is TRBV27; no clear D gene. The CDR3 is 13 residues long. Trimming removed 5 bases at V and 1 base at J, with 9 bases between. Germline CDR1 is MNHEY and CDR2 is SMNVEV (reference sequence). The CDR3 DNA follows: TGTGCCAGCAGTCTCGGGCCTTCCTACGAGCAGTACTTC. Encoded protein: CASSLGPSYEQYF.

This chain uses TRBV19 with TRBJ1-1; no reliable D call. Per germline, CDR1 LNHDA and CDR2 SQIVND (reference sequence). Trimming stripped 4 bases from V and 1 base from J, with 10 bases between. The CDR3 totals 14 residues. The CDR3 bases are TGTGCCAGTAGTACCCCCAGTGAGAACACTGAAGCTTTCTTT. Translation: CASSTPSENTEAFF.

The rearrangement joins TRBV4-1 to TRBJ1-4; D call uncertain. CDR1 and CDR2 from the germline V gene are MGHRA and YSYEKL. The CDR3 loop spans 14 amino acids. V was cut by 1 base and J by 4 bases, with 7 bases left in between. DNA for the CDR3: TGCGCCAGCAGCCAAGTGGGAAATAATGAAAAACTGTTTTTT. Translation: CASSQVGNNEKLFF.

CDR3 sequence (DNA): TGTGCCAGCAGAGGAGCGGGAGTGTCCTACGAGCAGTACTTC. This encodes CASRGAGVSYEQYF. The chain links TRBV27 to TRBJ2-7; 8 bases line up with TRBD2. V dropped 6 bases and J dropped 1; count of bases not matched to a gene: 5. CDR3 length: 14 amino acids. CDR1 and CDR2 from the germline V gene are MNHEY and SMNVEV (reference sequence).

Worth noting for this clone: Relative to the germline gene, one junction end is altered; a read error may explain this. This sequence joins TRBV28 and TRBJ2-1; 9 nucleotides line up with TRBD1. Germline V gene data show CDR1 as MDHEN and CDR2 as SYDVKM. The CDR3 loop spans 15 amino acids. CDR3 region: CASSTGTGFHNGQFF. The CDR3 DNA reads as TGTGCCAGCAGTACCGGGACAGGGTTCCACAATGGGCAGTTCTTC.

This clone was observed a handful of times. The J gene is TRBJ2-7, the V gene TRBV28; 7 bases line up with TRBD1. CDR1 and CDR2 from the germline V gene are MDHEN and SYDVKM. The CDR3 has 15 residues. The J segment lost 3 bases and the V segment lost 6 bases, leaving 11 bases of the junction unmatched. The CDR3 nucleotides read TGTGCCAGCAGGTCCACAGGGGTTGGATTCTACGAGCAGTACTTC. This encodes CASRSTGVGFYEQYF.

For the CDR3, the DNA is TGTGCCAGCAGCAAAGATCGGGAGAACTCTGGAAACACCATATATTTT. Its translation is CASSKDRENSGNTIYF. The rearrangement uses TRBV21-1 and TRBJ1-3. TRBV21-1 is a pseudogene. The CDR3 extends over 16 amino acids.

The chain combines TRBV4-1 with TRBJ2-7; the match to TRBD1 covers 7 bases. The CDR3 sequence is 15 residues long. Germline-derived CDR1 and CDR2 are MGHRA and YSYEKL. The V gene end was trimmed by 1 base and the J gene end by 3 bases; junction bases not matched to a gene: 6. The CDR3 sequence is CASSQVSGGLYEQYF. CDR3 nucleotides: TGCGCCAGCAGCCAAGTGTCAGGGGGTCTCTACGAGCAGTACTTC.